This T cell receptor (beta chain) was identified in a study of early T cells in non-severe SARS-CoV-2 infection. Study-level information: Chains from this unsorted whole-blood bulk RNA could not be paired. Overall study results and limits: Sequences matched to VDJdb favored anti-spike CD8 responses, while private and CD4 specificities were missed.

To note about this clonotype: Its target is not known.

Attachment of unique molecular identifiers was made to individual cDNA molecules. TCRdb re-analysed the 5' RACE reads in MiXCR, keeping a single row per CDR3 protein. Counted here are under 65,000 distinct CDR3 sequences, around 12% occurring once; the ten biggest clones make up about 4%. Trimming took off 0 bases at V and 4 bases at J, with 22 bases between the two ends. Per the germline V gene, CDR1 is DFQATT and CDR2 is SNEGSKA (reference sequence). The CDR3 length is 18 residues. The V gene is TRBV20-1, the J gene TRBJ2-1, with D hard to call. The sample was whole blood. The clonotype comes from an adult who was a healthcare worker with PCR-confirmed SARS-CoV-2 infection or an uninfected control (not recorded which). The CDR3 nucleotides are TGCAGTGCTAGAGATCTCGGATCGACACCAAAACATTACAATGAGCAGTTCTTC. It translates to CSARDLGSTPKHYNEQFF.